Listed below are T cell receptor beta chains from one sample, sequenced in a study of beta chain features in type 1 diabetes. Some clones are missing from TCRdb's copy, which holds only in-frame ones; the method was immunoSEQ multiplex PCR. Among 120,000 to 150,000 clones, around 7% were seen once, and the ten largest hold approximately 1.5%. The sequencing sample was made of central memory CD4+ T cells from blood. These receptors came from a woman aged 25 to 39 in good health. Both conserved end residues are part of each CDR3. The D gene is left open where the match is weak. The size of a clone is reported for some rows only, either as once, few or many, or as a class for expanded clones.

v_gene	j_gene	d_gene	len	abundance	CDR3nt	CDR3aa
TRBV7-9	TRBJ2-5	TRBD1	15	-	TGTGCCAGCAGCTTAGGAGTCGACAGGGGAGAGACCCAGTACTTC	CASSLGVDRGETQYF
TRBV9	TRBJ1-3	-	13	few	TGTGCCAGCAGCTTCAAATCTGGAAACACCATATATTTT	CASSFKSGNTIYF
TRBV11-2	TRBJ1-1	TRBD1	14	few	TGTGCCAGCAGCTTGACAGGGGACTCTGGTGAAGCTTTCTTT	CASSLTGDSGEAFF
TRBV5-1	TRBJ2-7	TRBD1	13	many	TGCGCCAGCAGCAAGCTAGGGGGCGACGAGCAGTACTTC	CASSKLGGDEQYF
TRBV27	TRBJ2-6	-	12	-	TGTGCCAGCAGCCGTGGGGCCAACGTCCTGACTTTC	CASSRGANVLTF
TRBV9	TRBJ2-2	TRBD2	16	few	TGTGCCAGCACCCGTAGGGCTAGCGGGAGTTCCGGGGAGCTGTTTTTT	CASTRRASGSSGELFF
TRBV28	TRBJ1-1	-	14	-	TGTGCCAGCAGTTTATGGGACAAAAGGACTGAAGCTTTCTTT	CASSLWDKRTEAFF
TRBV18	TRBJ2-1	TRBD2	14	many	TGTGCCAGCTCACCTACTAGCGGGAGGAATGAGCAGTTCTTC	CASSPTSGRNEQFF
TRBV2	TRBJ2-7	-	12	-	TGTGCCAGCAGTGTAAACAGCTACGAGCAGTACTTC	CASSVNSYEQYF
TRBV28	TRBJ2-1	TRBD2	15	-	TGTGCCAGCAGCCGTACTAGCGGGGATTACAATGAGCAGTTCTTC	CASSRTSGDYNEQFF
TRBV5-1	TRBJ2-1	TRBD2	18	-	TGCGCCAGCAGCTTGGGACTAGCGGGAGGGCCGGGTGGCAATGAGCAGTTCTTC	CASSLGLAGGPGGNEQFF
TRBV7-3	TRBJ1-5	-	13	many	TGTGCCAGCAGCCAGGACATATTTCAGCCCCAGCATTTT	CASSQDIFQPQHF
TRBV7-9	TRBJ2-5	TRBD1	14	many	TGTGCCAGCAGCTTACAAGGGGGCCGGGAGACCCAGTACTTC	CASSLQGGRETQYF
TRBV6-6	TRBJ1-2	TRBD1	14	few	TGTGCCAGCAGGCCAATTACAGGGGGCGATGGCTACACCTTC	CASRPITGGDGYTF
TRBV2	TRBJ1-1	-	12	-	TGTGCCAGCACGAGAAGGAACACTGAAGCTTTCTTT	CASTRRNTEAFF
TRBV6-1	TRBJ2-4	TRBD1	16	-	TGTGCCAGCAGTGGGACAGGGAATCTAGCCAAAAACATTCAGTACTTC	CASSGTGNLAKNIQYF
TRBV7-2	TRBJ2-7	-	14	-	TGTGCCAGCAGCTTCGGGACATCCTCCTACGAGCAGTACTTC	CASSFGTSSYEQYF
TRBV28	TRBJ2-7	-	13	few	TGTGCCAGCAGTTTAGGACACTCCTACGAGCAGTACTTC	CASSLGHSYEQYF
TRBV5-8	TRBJ2-2	TRBD2	14	few	TGTGCCAGCAGGGGAAGGACTAGGACCGGGGAGCTGTTTTTT	CASRGRTRTGELFF
TRBV4-1	TRBJ2-1	-	15	-	TGCGCCAGCAGCCAAGCCAGCGGGCCTTACAATGAGCAGTTCTTC	CASSQASGPYNEQFF
TRBV18	TRBJ1-1	-	15	few	TGTGCCAGCCAACAAAAGACAGGAGTCAACACTGAAGCTTTCTTT	CASQQKTGVNTEAFF
TRBV7-9	TRBJ2-5	-	11	-	TGTGCCAGCAGCGAGGCAGAGACCCAGTACTTC	CASSEAETQYF
TRBV5-4	TRBJ2-1	-	14	few	TGTGCCAGCAGAAAAGATAGCTCCTACAATGAGCAGTTCTTC	CASRKDSSYNEQFF
TRBV11-3	TRBJ2-1	TRBD1	13	-	TGTGCCAGCAGCTATAGGGACAGCAATGAGCAGTTCTTC	CASSYRDSNEQFF
TRBV18	TRBJ2-7	TRBD1	15	-	TGTGCCAGCTCCCGAGAGACAGGGGCGACCTACGAGCAGTACTTC	CASSRETGATYEQYF
TRBV28	TRBJ2-1	-	14	-	TGTGCCAGCAGTCCCGGTAGCTTCTACAATGAGCAGTTCTTC	CASSPGSFYNEQFF
TRBV30	TRBJ2-7	-	11	many	TGTGCCTGGAGTTTGGGAGGCGAGCAGTACTTC	CAWSLGGEQYF
TRBV18	TRBJ1-5	-	14	-	TGTGCCAGCTCAGTTGACACAGGGAATCAGCCCCAGCATTTT	CASSVDTGNQPQHF
TRBV2	TRBJ2-7	-	11	many	TGTGCCAGCAGGGCCGCCTACGAGCAGTACTTC	CASRAAYEQYF
TRBV4-1	TRBJ2-3	TRBD2	15	few	TGCGCCAGCAGCCGACCAGCGGGAGGGGCAGATACGCAGTATTTT	CASSRPAGGADTQYF
TRBV15	TRBJ2-2	-	12	many	TGTGCCACCAGCAGATATAACGGGGAGCTGTTTTTT	CATSRYNGELFF
TRBV5-4	TRBJ2-3	TRBD2	16	many	TGTGCCAGCAGCCTGACTAGCGGGGCGCGGGGAGATACGCAGTATTTT	CASSLTSGARGDTQYF
TRBV29-1	TRBJ1-2	-	12	many	TGCAGCGTTGAAGATCCGGGACTTGGCTACACCTTC	CSVEDPGLGYTF
TRBV5-1	TRBJ2-2	TRBD2	15	-	TGCGCCAGCAGGCGAGGGACTAGCCCCACCGGGGAGCTGTTTTTT	CASRRGTSPTGELFF
TRBV28	TRBJ1-5	-	13	-	TGTGCCAGCAGTTTAGCGACAGGTCAGCCCCAGCATTTT	CASSLATGQPQHF
TRBV28	TRBJ2-7	-	15	few	TGTGCCAGCAGTTTATTTGAGGCGAGGGCCTACGAGCAGTACTTC	CASSLFEARAYEQYF
TRBV4-1	TRBJ2-6	TRBD2	20	-	TGCGCCAGCAGCCAAAGACCTCAACTAGCGGGAGACTCTGGGGCCAACGTCCTGACTTTC	CASSQRPQLAGDSGANVLTF
TRBV27	TRBJ2-6	-	17	-	TGTGCCAGCAGTTTCCGACAGGACGCAGCTGGGGCCAACGTCCTGACTTTC	CASSFRQDAAGANVLTF
TRBV18	TRBJ1-1	-	15	-	TGTGCCAGCTCACCTACGACGCAAGCAGGCCCTGAAGCTTTCTTT	CASSPTTQAGPEAFF
TRBV29-1	TRBJ2-7	-	12	few	TGCAGCGTTGAAGGACAGGAATACGAGCAGTACTTC	CSVEGQEYEQYF
TRBV4-3	TRBJ2-7	TRBD1	16	few	TGCGCCAGCAGCCAGGGATTGACAGGGGGGGCCTACGAGCAGTACTTC	CASSQGLTGGAYEQYF
TRBV5-4	TRBJ2-3	TRBD2	16	few	TGTGCCAGCAGCCCTACTAGCGGGAGGATCACAGATACGCAGTATTTT	CASSPTSGRITDTQYF
TRBV7-2	TRBJ2-1	TRBD1	17	few	TGTGCCAGCAGCGGAAAAGTCCCGGGACAGGGTTACAATGAGCAGTTCTTC	CASSGKVPGQGYNEQFF
TRBV7-9	TRBJ2-6	-	16	few	TGTGCCAGCAGCTCTACCGGGGTCTCTGGGGCCAACGTCCTGACTTTC	CASSSTGVSGANVLTF
TRBV11-1	TRBJ2-7	TRBD2	13	-	TGTGCCAGCCCGGGGGGGATCGGCCACGAGCAGTACTTC	CASPGGIGHEQYF
TRBV7-9	TRBJ2-3	TRBD2	14	few	TGTGCCAGCAGCACGACTAGCAGCACAGATACGCAGTATTTT	CASSTTSSTDTQYF
TRBV28	TRBJ1-2	-	13	few	TGTGCCAGCAGTTTTGAACAGTCCTATGGCTACACCTTC	CASSFEQSYGYTF
TRBV18	TRBJ1-1	-	13	-	TGTGCCAGCTCCCAGGGGAAGGGGACTGAAGCTTTCTTT	CASSQGKGTEAFF
TRBV10-3	TRBJ2-7	TRBD1	14	few	TGTGCCATCACCCTTGGACAGGGGACCTACGAGCAGTACTTC	CAITLGQGTYEQYF
TRBV4-2	TRBJ1-4	-	16	-	TGTGCCAGCAGCCAAGATGCGGCGCGGCCGCGCGAAAAACTGTTTTTT	CASSQDAARPREKLFF
TRBV5-1	TRBJ2-1	TRBD2	15	many	TGCGCCAGCAGCGGACTAGCGGGACGGGGCGGTGAGCAGTTCTTC	CASSGLAGRGGEQFF
TRBV29-1	TRBJ2-1	-	14	many	TGCAGCGCCAACCGGGACTTGTCCTACAATGAGCAGTTCTTC	CSANRDLSYNEQFF